The 20 T cell receptor beta chains in this list originate from one sample, sequenced in a study of T cell changes during pregnancy in multiple sclerosis. Method: immunoSEQ multiplex PCR; TCRdb's copy keeps in-frame clones and lacks some. The table lists some 83,000 clones, over 80% of them singletons, with approximately 3.3% in the top ten. Specimen: PBMCs, collected in the first trimester of pregnancy. The receptors were sampled from a female donor in good health, serving as a control in a pregnancy study. Some clones in this sample may be carry-over from other donors' samples.

V and J are TRBV28 and TRBJ2-5; D is perhaps TRBD2 (5 bases). Trimming removed 6 bases at V and 0 bases at J, with 11 bases between. CDR1 and CDR2 from the germline V gene are MDHEN and SYDVKM. The CDR3 covers 14 residues. CDR3 sequence: CASSPWEHQETQYF. The CDR3, as DNA: TGTGCCAGCAGCCCTTGGGAGCACCAAGAGACCCAGTACTTC.

The count of this clone is one. J is TRBJ2-7 and V is TRBV5-1; 10 bases line up with TRBD1. Germline V CDR1 and CDR2: SGHRS, YFSETQ. Trimming took 6 bases from V and 3 from J; bases not matched to a gene: 9. The CDR3 totals 15 residues. The CDR3 reads CASNWAGQGFYEQYF. The DNA of the CDR3 is TGCGCCAGCAACTGGGCGGGACAGGGGTTCTACGAGCAGTACTTC. The whole variable domain, filled in from reference TRBV5-1 and TRBJ2-7, reads KAGVTQTPRYLIKTRGQQVTLSCSPISGHRSVSWYQQTPGQGLQFLFEYFSETQRNKGNFPGRFSGRQFSNSRSEMNVSTLELGDSALYLCASNWAGQGFYEQYFGPGTRLTVT.

The chain has TRBV7-9 and TRBJ1-1, with D maybe TRBD1 (6 bases). In germline, CDR1 is SEHNR, CDR2 FQNEAQ (reference sequence). Trimming took off 2 bases at V and 8 bases at J, with 21 bases between the two ends. The CDR3 extends over 16 amino acids. The CDR3 here is CASSLPTGDASAEAFF. The CDR3 DNA reads TGTGCCAGCAGCTTACCGACAGGAGACGCCTCTGCCGAAGCTTTCTTT.

This chain joins TRBV28 and TRBJ2-1, with TRBD2 identical over 11 bases. The CDR3 consists of 14 residues. CDR1 MDHEN and CDR2 SYDVKM come from the germline V gene. The V gene end was trimmed by 3 bases and the J gene end by 7 bases; junction bases not matched to a gene: 2. The CDR3 is CASSLGLAVNEQFF. DNA of the CDR3: TGTGCCAGCAGTTTGGGACTAGCGGTGAATGAGCAGTTCTTC.

The genes are TRBV15 and TRBJ1-4, with TRBD1 as a possible D gene (5 bases). The CDR3 totals 15 residues. Germline V gives CDR1 LNHNV, CDR2 YYDKDF (reference sequence). Trimming pared 0 bases from V and 7 bases from J, leaving 12 bases between. The CDR3 DNA follows: TGTGCCACCAGCAGAGATCAGGGAGGAAGTGAAAAACTGTTTTTT. Protein sequence: CATSRDQGGSEKLFF.

The chain employs TRBV10-2 and TRBJ2-5, with 11 bases identical to TRBD2. V lost 0 bases to trimming and J lost 5 bases; unmatched junction nucleotides: 8. The germline gives CDR1 WSHSY, CDR2 SAAADI. CDR3 length: 17 residues. The CDR3 loop is CASSESASGGPSETQYF. In nucleotides, the CDR3 is TGCGCCAGCAGTGAGTCGGCTAGCGGGGGGCCCTCGGAGACCCAGTACTTC.

The V gene is TRBV7-9, the J gene TRBJ1-1, with 8 positions matching TRBD1. Trimming removed 8 bases from V and 4 bases from J; junction bases left unmatched: 9. Germline V CDR1 and CDR2: SEHNR, FQNEAQ (reference sequence). The CDR3 spans 14 residues. In DNA, the CDR3 is TGTGCCAGCCGCTCCCCCACAGGGGGCACTGAAGCTTTCTTT. It codes for CASRSPTGGTEAFF.

The V call is TRBV28, the J call TRBJ2-5; TRBD2 matches at 9 bases. After removal of 2 bases from V and 5 bases from J, the junction contained 12 bases not matched to a gene. This CDR3 is 17 amino acids long. The germline V gene has CDR1 MDHEN and CDR2 SYDVKM. The CDR3, as DNA: TGTGCCAGCAGTTTACGCTCCTGGGCGGGAGGGCCTGAGACCCAGTACTTC. Translation gives CASSLRSWAGGPETQYF.

This clone was observed a single time. V and J are TRBV4-1 and TRBJ1-4, with 7 positions matching TRBD1. The ends lost 2 bases at V and 5 bases at J; junction bases unmatched: 8. This CDR3 has 16 amino acids. Germline loops: CDR1 MGHRA, CDR2 YSYEKL. The CDR3 is CASSQTPGQRNEKLFF. DNA of the CDR3: TGCGCCAGCAGCCAAACCCCGGGACAGCGAAATGAAAAACTGTTTTTT.

This chain uses TRBV6-1 with TRBJ2-3; 11 nucleotides match TRBD2. Germline CDR1 is MNHNS and CDR2 is SASEGT. CDR3 length: 17 residues. V shed 2 bases, J shed 0 bases, and the junction held 4 bases outside the gene matches. The CDR3 DNA is TGTGCCAGCAGTGAAACTAGCGGGGGATGGAGCACAGATACGCAGTATTTT. Protein sequence: CASSETSGGWSTDTQYF.

The chain carries TRBV5-1 and TRBJ1-4; 7 bases are shared with TRBD1. V dropped 4 bases and J dropped 5; count of bases not matched to a gene: 8. Germline loops: CDR1 SGHRS, CDR2 YFSETQ. The CDR3 consists of 15 residues. CDR3 residues: CASSGSGTVNEKLFF. CDR3 nucleotides: TGCGCCAGCAGCGGTTCCGGGACAGTGAATGAAAAACTGTTTTTT.

The rearrangement joins TRBV5-1 to TRBJ2-1, with D possibly TRBD2 on 5 matching bases. This CDR3 is 15 amino acids long. V lost 2 bases and J 9 bases, leaving 18 bases between the germline ends. Germline loops: CDR1 SGHRS, CDR2 YFSETQ. The CDR3 coding sequence is TGCGCCAGCAGCTTCTTTCGAGACCCCCGGGGTGAGCAGTTCTTC. Its protein product is CASSFFRDPRGEQFF.

The rearrangement joins TRBV7-3 to TRBJ1-1; 9 positions agree with TRBD1. V lost 5 bases and J lost 0; bases outside the gene matches: 7. The CDR3 covers 16 residues. CDR1 is SGHTA, CDR2 FQGTGA, per germline. The CDR3 sequence: CASSPGDRVVNTEAFF. CDR3 bases: TGTGCCAGCAGCCCAGGGGACAGGGTGGTGAACACTGAAGCTTTCTTT.

The chain combines TRBV5-1 with TRBJ1-1; 11 bases map to TRBD1. This CDR3 region has 15 residues. Germline loops: CDR1 SGHRS, CDR2 YFSETQ. V trimming: 4 bases; J trimming: 1 base; junction bases outside the gene matches: 3. Here the CDR3 DNA reads TGCGCCAGCAGCGGCGGACAGGGGGCGAACACTGAAGCTTTCTTT. Translation: CASSGGQGANTEAFF. Drawing the rest from reference TRBV5-1 and TRBJ1-1, the complete variable domain is KAGVTQTPRYLIKTRGQQVTLSCSPISGHRSVSWYQQTPGQGLQFLFEYFSETQRNKGNFPGRFSGRQFSNSRSEMNVSTLELGDSALYLCASSGGQGANTEAFFGQGTRLTVV.

The chain recombines TRBV14 with TRBJ1-2; no reliable D call. The germline V gene has CDR1 SGHDN and CDR2 FVKESK. The length of the CDR3 is 14 residues. V dropped 0 bases and J dropped 2 bases, with 7 bases sitting between them. CDR3 protein: CASSQDLQNYGYTF. The CDR3 coding sequence is TGTGCCAGCAGCCAAGATCTCCAGAACTATGGCTACACCTTC.

This chain links TRBV9 with TRBJ2-1; 7 bases agree with TRBD2. V dropped 4 bases and J dropped 5; count of bases not matched to a gene: 9. CDR1 is SGDLS, CDR2 YYNGEE, per germline. The length of the CDR3 is 15 residues. The DNA for the CDR3 is TGTGCCAGCAGCTCTGGGTGGGGGAGGGACAATGAGCAGTTCTTC. As protein: CASSSGWGRDNEQFF.

This clone was recorded only once. The rearrangement links TRBV18 to TRBJ1-1; 9 bases map to TRBD1. The CDR3 is made up of 15 amino acids. The V gene end was trimmed by 6 bases and the J gene end by 5 bases; junction bases not matched to a gene: 10. Germline CDR1 and CDR2: KGHSH and LQKENI. The DNA of the CDR3 is TGTGCCAGCTCTCCGGGACAGGGAGGAAGAACTGAAGCTTTCTTT. Translation gives CASSPGQGGRTEAFF.

This sequence joins TRBV6-5 and TRBJ2-1; TRBD2 matches 8 bases. The CDR3 is 12 amino acids. J lost 15 bases, V lost 6 bases, and 10 bases had no gene match. Germline V gene sequence: CDR1 MNHEY, CDR2 SVGAGI. Here the CDR3 DNA reads TGTGCCAGCAGCCCCTATAGCGGGGTTCCGTTCTTC. Translation gives CASSPYSGVPFF.

This clone was counted a single time. V and J are TRBV4-3 and TRBJ1-1, with a tentative D call TRBD1 (6 bases). CDR1 and CDR2 from the germline V gene are LGHNA and YSLEER. The CDR3 has 17 amino acids. Trimming took off 4 bases at V and 3 bases at J, with 21 bases between the two ends. The CDR3 DNA reads as TGCGCCAGCAGCCGAGAGAGGGGGTTGGCCGGGCACACTGAAGCTTTCTTT. Its translation: CASSRERGLAGHTEAFF.

The genes are TRBV27 and TRBJ2-6; 10 positions match TRBD1. This CDR3 is built from 22 residues. Germline V CDR1 and CDR2: MNHEY, SMNVEV (reference sequence). V was clipped by 0 bases and J by 0 bases; unmatched bases: 14. This chain's CDR3 is CASSLSPFPGQGRTSGANVLTF. For the CDR3, the DNA is TGTGCCAGCAGTTTATCGCCTTTTCCGGGACAGGGGCGAACCTCTGGGGCCAACGTCCTGACTTTC.